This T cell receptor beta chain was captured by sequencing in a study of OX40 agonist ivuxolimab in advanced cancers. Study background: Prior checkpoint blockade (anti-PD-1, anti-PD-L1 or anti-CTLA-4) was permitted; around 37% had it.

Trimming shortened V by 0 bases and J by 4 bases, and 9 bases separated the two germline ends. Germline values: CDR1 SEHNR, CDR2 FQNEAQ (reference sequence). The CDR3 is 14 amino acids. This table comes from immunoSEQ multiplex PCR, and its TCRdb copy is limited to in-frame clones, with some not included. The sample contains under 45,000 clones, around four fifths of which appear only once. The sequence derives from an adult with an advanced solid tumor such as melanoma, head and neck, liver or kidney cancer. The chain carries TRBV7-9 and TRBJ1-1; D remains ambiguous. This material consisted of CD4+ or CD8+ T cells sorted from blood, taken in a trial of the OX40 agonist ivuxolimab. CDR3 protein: CASSLAMGFTEAFF. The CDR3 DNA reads TGTGCCAGCAGCTTAGCGATGGGTTTCACTGAAGCTTTCTTT.